The rows below give T cell receptor beta chains drawn from one sample of a study of blood T cell repertoires in COVID-19. The assay was immunoSEQ multiplex PCR, and TCRdb's table has in-frame clones only and misses some. The sample lists over 60,000 clones, 86% occurring once. Sequencing was done on a sample of peripheral blood. These receptors were obtained from a man in his forties or fifties with acute or convalescent COVID-19. Each CDR3 is given with its conserved first and last residue. D genes are given only for firm matches. Rows may omit the clone size; those that give it use once, few, many or a size class.

V	size	D	J	CDR3	DNA
TRBV23-1	-	-	TRBJ1-5	CASTPPRDTAGPQHF	TGCGCCAGCACCCCCCCCCGGGACACCGCCGGGCCCCAGCATTTT
TRBV2	-	TRBD2	TRBJ2-1	CASDRLAGGTEQFF	TGTGCCAGCGATCGGCTAGCGGGGGGAACAGAGCAGTTCTTC
TRBV6-1	few	-	TRBJ1-5	CASSDILGAAQGQPQHF	TGTGCCAGCAGTGACATTCTAGGAGCCGCACAAGGTCAGCCCCAGCATTTT
TRBV20-1	-	-	TRBJ2-5	CSASGAQETQYF	TGCAGTGCTAGTGGGGCTCAAGAGACCCAGTACTTC
TRBV5-5	-	TRBD2	TRBJ2-2	CASSRLAAGGELFF	TGTGCCAGCAGCCGACTAGCGGCAGGCGGGGAGCTGTTTTTT
TRBV30	-	TRBD1	TRBJ1-1	CALDRGFTEAFF	TGTGCCTTAGACAGGGGTTTCACTGAAGCTTTCTTT
TRBV28	-	-	TRBJ2-1	CASSFAGLNEQFF	TGTGCCAGCAGTTTTGCAGGGTTGAATGAGCAGTTCTTC
TRBV7-2	-	TRBD2	TRBJ2-1	CASSLDASGGSGTRYEQFF	TGTGCCAGCAGCTTAGATGCTAGCGGGGGTTCCGGTACGAGGTATGAGCAGTTCTTC
TRBV6-1	-	-	TRBJ2-3	CASSERGRGATDTQYF	TGTGCCAGCAGTGAAAGGGGTCGGGGGGCCACAGATACGCAGTATTTT
TRBV5-4	-	-	TRBJ2-1	CASSRPREEQFF	TGTGCCAGCAGCCGTCCCAGGGAAGAGCAGTTCTTC
TRBV5-1	-	-	TRBJ1-4	CASSLVAAANNEKLFF	TGCGCCAGCAGCTTGGTCGCGGCAGCTAATAATGAAAAACTGTTTTTT
TRBV9	once	TRBD2	TRBJ2-1	CASSVGIAGYNEQFF	TGTGCCAGCAGCGTAGGGATAGCGGGGTACAATGAGCAGTTCTTC
TRBV25-1	-	TRBD2	TRBJ2-2	CASSETSGGTTGELFF	TGTGCCAGCAGTGAAACAAGCGGGGGTACAACCGGGGAGCTGTTTTTT
TRBV20-1	-	-	TRBJ1-1	CSAKVTDEAFF	TGCAGTGCTAAGGTTACAGATGAAGCTTTCTTT
TRBV2	-	TRBD1	TRBJ2-2	CASGTGHTGELFF	TGTGCCAGCGGGACAGGGCACACCGGGGAGCTGTTTTTT
TRBV30	-	TRBD2	TRBJ2-7	CAWSFRLADLYEQYF	TGTGCCTGGAGTTTCAGACTAGCGGATCTCTACGAGCAGTACTTC
TRBV5-1	-	TRBD1	TRBJ2-2	CASIGQGAGELFF	TGCGCCAGCATCGGACAGGGGGCCGGGGAGCTGTTTTTT
TRBV29-1	once	TRBD2	TRBJ2-2	CSVVGSGANTGELFF	TGCAGCGTTGTAGGTAGCGGGGCCAACACCGGGGAGCTGTTTTTT
TRBV28	once	-	TRBJ1-6	CASSRKQGSSPLHF	TGTGCCAGCAGTAGAAAACAGGGTAGTTCACCCCTCCACTTT
TRBV10-2	few	TRBD1	TRBJ1-2	CASSGDRDYGYTF	TGCGCCAGCAGTGGGGACAGGGACTATGGCTACACCTTC
TRBV19	once	-	TRBJ2-7	CASSIVTGGGEQYF	TGTGCCAGTAGTATAGTGACCGGCGGAGGGGAGCAGTACTTC
TRBV7-8	-	-	TRBJ1-2	CASSLGRSANYGYTF	TGTGCCAGCAGCTTAGGGAGGAGTGCTAACTATGGCTACACCTTC
TRBV6-7	few	-	TRBJ1-1	CASSYSGGGGGAHTEAFF	TGTGCCAGCAGTTACTCGGGAGGGGGAGGTGGGGCCCACACTGAAGCTTTCTTT
TRBV6-5	-	TRBD2	TRBJ2-2	CASRSGGAGELFF	TGTGCCAGCCGCAGCGGGGGTGCCGGGGAGCTGTTTTTT
TRBV5-5	-	-	TRBJ1-1	CASSSGWANTEAFF	TGTGCCAGCAGCTCAGGGTGGGCGAACACTGAAGCTTTCTTT
TRBV4-2	-	TRBD2	TRBJ2-1	CASSQYGTSGIYNEQFF	TGTGCCAGCAGCCAATATGGGACTAGCGGGATTTACAATGAGCAGTTCTTC
TRBV30	-	-	TRBJ1-1	CAWTLNTEAFF	TGTGCCTGGACGTTGAACACTGAAGCTTTCTTT
TRBV10-3	-	-	TRBJ1-1	CAINGEKNTEAFF	TGTGCCATCAACGGAGAAAAGAACACTGAAGCTTTCTTT
TRBV5-1	few	-	TRBJ2-5	CASSYDSLRETQYF	TGCGCCAGCAGCTATGATAGCCTTCGGGAGACCCAGTACTTC
TRBV5-5	-	-	TRBJ2-7	CASSLGPGHEQYF	TGTGCCAGCAGCTTGGGGCCAGGGCACGAGCAGTACTTC
TRBV30	once	-	TRBJ1-2	CAWSREYEVYYGYTF	TGTGCCTGGAGCCGCGAGTATGAGGTATACTATGGCTACACCTTC
TRBV11-2	-	-	TRBJ1-1	CASSPFKLEAFF	TGTGCCAGCAGCCCCTTCAAGCTTGAAGCTTTCTTT
TRBV15	-	TRBD2	TRBJ2-7	CATSKPGTSGYEQYF	TGTGCCACCAGCAAACCCGGGACTAGCGGCTACGAGCAGTACTTC
TRBV20-1	-	-	TRBJ2-7	CSASSGQDPYEQYF	TGCAGTGCTAGTTCAGGGCAGGACCCCTACGAGCAGTACTTC
TRBV19	-	-	TRBJ1-1	CASSIDKPEEAFF	TGTGCCAGTAGTATAGATAAACCAGAAGAAGCTTTCTTT
TRBV6-5	-	-	TRBJ1-5	CATRLETGKNQPQHF	TGTGCCACCCGGCTAGAGACAGGCAAAAATCAGCCCCAGCATTTT
TRBV18	once	-	TRBJ1-1	CASSPPGSLGGEAFF	TGTGCCAGCTCACCACCGGGCAGCCTGGGTGGTGAAGCTTTCTTT
TRBV7-8	-	TRBD1	TRBJ1-6	CASSLVAGGNSPLHF	TGTGCCAGCAGCTTAGTCGCAGGGGGCAATTCACCCCTCCACTTT
TRBV9	-	-	TRBJ1-6	CASSVMTGNNSPLHF	TGTGCCAGCAGCGTTATGACGGGAAATAATTCACCCCTCCACTTT
TRBV4-2	-	-	TRBJ1-4	CASSQGAGTNEKLFF	TGTGCCAGCAGCCAAGGGGCGGGTACTAATGAAAAACTGTTTTTT
TRBV6-5	-	-	TRBJ1-2	CASRPTLDYGYTF	TGTGCCAGCAGGCCAACACTAGACTATGGCTACACCTTC
TRBV5-1	once	TRBD1	TRBJ2-2	CASSLATGAGELFF	TGCGCCAGCAGCTTGGCCACAGGGGCCGGGGAGCTGTTTTTT
TRBV5-4	-	-	TRBJ2-7	CAISDRASGYEQYF	TGTGCCATTTCAGATCGGGCCAGCGGATACGAGCAGTACTTC
TRBV15	-	TRBD2	TRBJ2-3	CATSRDRLAGGTSTDTQYF	TGTGCCACCAGCAGAGATCGACTAGCGGGGGGAACTAGCACAGATACGCAGTATTTT
TRBV9	-	-	TRBJ1-3	CASSVRPGPSGNTIYF	TGTGCCAGCAGCGTCCGGCCGGGTCCGTCTGGAAACACCATATATTTT
TRBV6-2/TRBV6-3	-	-	TRBJ1-1	CASSYPTGGLNTEAFF	TGTGCCAGCAGTTACCCCACCGGAGGACTGAACACTGAAGCTTTCTTT
TRBV6-1	-	-	TRBJ1-1	CASSANRSKRNTEAFF	TGTGCCAGCAGTGCCAACCGTAGCAAAAGGAACACTGAAGCTTTCTTT